A single TCR beta chain is shown here with its context. The sample belongs to a study of T cells after somatic rescue of genetic block. Produced via immunoSEQ multiplex PCR; TCRdb's table is partial and in-frame only. The sample shows tens of thousands of clones, around 96% of them seen only once. The source of this sequence is a child younger than two. The specimen was peripheral blood mononuclear cells (PBMCs).

CDR3 sequence reads: CASSEGQGNEQYF. In nucleotides, the CDR3 is TGTGCCAGCAGTGAGGGACAGGGCAACGAGCAGTACTTC. This chain links TRBV2 with TRBJ2-7, with 9 bases fitting TRBD1. V dropped 3 bases and J dropped 5; count of bases not matched to a gene: 2. The germline CDR1 and CDR2 sequences are SNHLY and FYNNEI. The CDR3 extends over 13 amino acids.